Below are 24 T cell receptor beta chains sequenced from a single sample in a study of control samples from healthy donors and cancer patients (TCRdb year 2020). The library was generated by the immunoSEQ multiplex PCR assay. TCRdb obtained this table from immuneACCESS and retained in-frame rearrangements with V and J assigned. These tables miss some clones; where compared with another copy, unresolved V genes account for less than half of the shortfall, and the remainder is unexplained. The sample table holds under 90,000 clones, of which roughly 92% were seen once. The ten largest clones take up around 6% of the sample. Sequencing used blood. Receptor source: a woman aged 60-75 years in good health.

The V call is TRBV9, the J call TRBJ2-1, with D unclear. This CDR3 contains 15 residues. Between the trimmed V and J ends, which lost 5 bases and 0 bases, there was a span of 12 bases. Per the germline V gene, CDR1 is SGDLS and CDR2 is YYNGEE. The CDR3 bases are TGTGCCAGCAGTCTAGACGGTAGCTCCTACAATGAGCAGTTCTTC. Translating it yields CASSLDGSSYNEQFF.

The rearrangement joins TRBV7-2 to TRBJ2-1; D may be TRBD1 (6 bases). Germline lookup yields CDR1 SGHTA and CDR2 FQGNSA. Trimming pared 1 base from V and 7 bases from J, leaving 17 bases between. CDR3 length equals 16 residues. CDR3 loop: CASSLVRMAQGNEQFF. The CDR3 DNA is TGTGCCAGCAGCTTAGTCAGGATGGCCCAGGGGAATGAGCAGTTCTTC.

The V gene is TRBV7-2, the J gene TRBJ1-1; D unclear. Germline CDR1 and CDR2: SGHTA and FQGNSA. V shed 5 bases and J shed 6 bases, with 10 bases lying between them. This CDR3 region has 12 residues. The CDR3 region is CASSPQTAEAFF. The CDR3 region has the DNA TGTGCCAGCAGCCCCCAGACTGCTGAAGCTTTCTTT.

This rearrangement joins TRBV6-6 to TRBJ1-4; possible D gene TRBD1, 6 bases. Germline CDR1 and CDR2: MNHNY and SVGAGI (reference sequence). V was shortened by 6 bases and J by 7 bases, with 15 bases between the two germline ends. The CDR3 consists of 14 residues. In DNA, the CDR3 is TGTGCCAGCAGCGGGGCGGGGGGCGGTGAAAAACTGTTTTTT. Amino acid sequence: CASSGAGGGEKLFF.

This sequence joins TRBV29-1 and TRBJ2-1; TRBD2 aligns across 13 bases. CDR3 length equals 13 residues. CDR1 is SQVTM, CDR2 ANQGSEA, per germline. DNA of the CDR3: TGCGGAGGGGGGACTAGCGGGGTCAATGAGCAGTTCTTC. It specifies CGGGTSGVNEQFF.

The chain joins TRBV5-6 to TRBJ1-6, with no clear D. The V gene's germline CDR1 is SGHDT and CDR2 YYEEEE. Trimming stripped 4 bases from V and 8 bases from J, with 13 bases between. The CDR3 runs 14 residues. CDR3 residues: CASSLVGEDSPLHF. In nucleotides, the CDR3 is TGTGCCAGCAGCCTCGTTGGGGAGGATTCACCCCTCCACTTT.

The chain combines TRBV19 with TRBJ1-4; tentative D call: TRBD1 (5 bases). This CDR3 is built from 16 residues. The V gene's germline CDR1 is LNHDA and CDR2 SQIVND (reference sequence). Trimming shortened V by 2 bases and J by 4 bases, and 14 bases separated the two germline ends. In DNA form, the CDR3 reads TGTGCCAGTAGTATATCCGGGGCGGCCGATAATGAAAAACTGTTTTTT. It codes for CASSISGAADNEKLFF.

The J gene is TRBJ2-5, the V gene TRBV28, with D possibly TRBD2 on 6 matching bases. From germline, CDR1 is MDHEN and CDR2 SYDVKM. V was shortened by 8 bases and J by 2 bases, with 18 bases between the two germline ends. The CDR3 loop spans 15 amino acids. CDR3 residues: CASALGGKLQETQYF. CDR3 bases: TGTGCCAGCGCTTTAGGAGGGAAATTACAAGAGACCCAGTACTTC.

This clone was seen just once. The chain recombines TRBV19 with TRBJ1-3; TRBD1 is a possible D gene (5 bases). The CDR3 is made up of 16 amino acids. Deletions cut 6 bases from V and 2 bases from J, with 17 bases between. The germline CDR1 and CDR2 sequences are LNHDA and SQIVND (reference sequence). CDR3 nucleotides: TGTGCCAGTAGGCCAGACAGAAAATGGGCTGGAAACACCATATATTTT. This codes for CASRPDRKWAGNTIYF.

The rearrangement joins TRBV7-2 to TRBJ1-1; TRBD1 aligns across 10 bases. CDR1 SGHTA and CDR2 FQGNSA come from the germline V gene. The length of the CDR3 is 13 residues. V shed 6 bases, J shed 4 bases, and the junction held 2 bases outside the gene matches. CDR3 in amino acids: CASRRQGATEAFF. CDR3 in DNA: TGTGCCAGCAGGCGACAGGGGGCCACTGAAGCTTTCTTT.

The genes are TRBV10-1 and TRBJ2-3, with D possibly matching TRBD1 (5 bases). Trimming pared 3 bases from V and 2 bases from J, leaving 9 bases between. Germline V gives CDR1 WNHNN, CDR2 SYGVQD (reference sequence). This CDR3 has 14 residues. CDR3 nucleotides: TGCGCCAGCAGTGAAGGGGATTACACAGATACGCAGTATTTT. This translates into CASSEGDYTDTQYF.

The chain carries TRBV5-4 and TRBJ1-2; D is possibly TRBD1 (5 bases). The germline V gene encodes CDR1 SGHNT and CDR2 YYREEE (reference sequence). Trimming cost V 4 bases and J 0 bases, with 16 bases left between them. The CDR3 loop spans 16 amino acids. The CDR3 protein is CASSPGPAVANYGYTF. CDR3 nucleotides: TGTGCCAGCAGCCCAGGGCCAGCCGTAGCTAACTATGGCTACACCTTC.

The count of this clone is one. CDR3 protein: CASSFEPPARTDTQYF. Written as DNA, the CDR3 is TGTGCCAGCAGTTTCGAACCTCCCGCTAGGACAGATACGCAGTATTTT. This chain joins TRBV28 and TRBJ2-3; D remains unclear. Trimming took off 3 bases at V and 3 bases at J, with 16 bases between the two ends. This CDR3 is 16 amino acids long. Germline V lookup: CDR1 MDHEN, CDR2 SYDVKM.

The rearrangement links TRBV19 to TRBJ2-1; 11 bases map to TRBD2. Germline loops: CDR1 LNHDA, CDR2 SQIVND (reference sequence). J lost 3 bases, V lost 7 bases, and 8 bases had no gene match. CDR3 length equals 16 residues. The CDR3 DNA reads TGTGCCAGTACTTCCACCGGGACTAGCGGCTACAATGAGCAGTTCTTC. Residues: CASTSTGTSGYNEQFF.

V is TRBV4-3 and J is TRBJ1-3; D gene unclear. Germline values: CDR1 LGHNA, CDR2 YSLEER. The V and J ends lost 2 bases and 0 bases respectively, with 11 bases between them. This CDR3 region has 16 residues. Here the CDR3 reads CASSQMLGYSGNTIYF. For the CDR3, the DNA is TGCGCCAGCAGCCAAATGTTGGGTTACTCTGGAAACACCATATATTTT.

The V gene is TRBV28, the J gene TRBJ1-5, with D uncertain. The germline V gene encodes CDR1 MDHEN and CDR2 SYDVKM. The ends were cut back, 7 bases at V and 3 bases at J, with 13 bases in the middle. The CDR3 spans 14 residues. The CDR3 here is CASNIQNDNQPQHF. The CDR3 region has the DNA TGTGCCAGCAACATTCAAAATGACAATCAGCCCCAGCATTTT.

The CDR3 is CASSRSPYSPLHF. The CDR3, as DNA: TGTGCCAGCAGCCGTAGCCCATATTCACCCCTCCACTTT. The chain links TRBV5-6 to TRBJ1-6; D unclear. The CDR3 is made up of 13 amino acids. Trimming took 4 bases from V and 8 from J, leaving 10 bases between them. CDR1 is SGHDT, CDR2 YYEEEE, per germline. Supplemented by reference TRBV5-6 and TRBJ1-6, the full variable domain reads DAGVTQSPTHLIKTRGQQVTLRCSPKSGHDTVSWYQQALGQGPQFIFQYYEEEERQRGNFPDRFSGHQFPNYSSELNVNALLLGDSALYLCASSRSPYSPLHFGNGTRLTVT.

V is TRBV2 and J is TRBJ1-5; TRBD1 matches at 11 bases. Germline trimming cut 6 bases from V and 3 bases from J; bases unmatched to any gene: 7. The CDR3 spans 16 residues. The germline gives CDR1 SNHLY, CDR2 FYNNEI. This CDR3 is CASSGTGGIPNQPQHF. CDR3 in DNA: TGTGCCAGCAGCGGGACAGGGGGGATCCCCAATCAGCCCCAGCATTTT.

The chain uses TRBV2 and TRBJ1-4; perhaps TRBD1 as D (5 bases). Trimming shortened V by 5 bases and J by 5 bases, and 18 bases separated the two germline ends. The CDR3 sequence is 16 residues long. Germline lookup yields CDR1 SNHLY and CDR2 FYNNEI. CDR3 region: CASSFGRPGKNEKLFF. Written as DNA, the CDR3 is TGTGCCAGCAGTTTCGGACGACCAGGGAAGAATGAAAAACTGTTTTTT.

The rearrangement uses TRBV7-3 and TRBJ1-1; D may be TRBD1 (5 bases). CDR1 and CDR2 from the germline V gene are SGHTA and FQGTGA. Trimming shortened V by 2 bases and J by 3 bases, and 10 bases separated the two germline ends. The CDR3 length is 14 residues. CDR3 residues: CASSLQGADTEAFF. CDR3 DNA sequence: TGTGCCAGCAGCTTACAGGGTGCGGACACTGAAGCTTTCTTT.

This rearrangement joins TRBV11-2 to TRBJ1-2; 7 bases match TRBD1. CDR1 is SGHAT, CDR2 FQNNGV, per germline. Losses at the gene ends were 2 bases for V and 6 bases for J; bases not matched to a gene: 3. The CDR3 loop spans 13 amino acids. The CDR3 region has the DNA TGTGCCAGCAGCTTAAGGGGACAGAATGGCTACACCTTC. Encoded protein: CASSLRGQNGYTF.

This chain uses TRBV27 with TRBJ2-1; 7 nucleotides line up with TRBD2. The germline V gene encodes CDR1 MNHEY and CDR2 SMNVEV (reference sequence). V lost 7 bases, J lost 0 bases, and 9 bases stayed unmatched. CDR3 length equals 16 residues. The CDR3 region has the DNA TGTGCCAGCAAAGGGTCTAGCGGCAGCTCCTACAATGAGCAGTTCTTC. Residues: CASKGSSGSSYNEQFF.

A few counts support this clone. The rearrangement uses TRBV21-1 and TRBJ2-2; the D segment call TRBD1 is taken from the table without a DNA check. TRBV21-1 is a documented pseudogene. The CDR3 loop spans 16 amino acids. The CDR3 spells CASSKERQGSSGELFF. CDR3 bases: TGTGCCAGCAGCAAAGAACGACAGGGTTCATCCGGGGAGCTGTTTTTT.

Only one count was recorded for this clone. The chain combines TRBV5-1 with TRBJ2-5, with D perhaps TRBD2 (6 bases). V was trimmed by 4 bases and J by 5 bases, leaving 12 bases between them. The V gene's germline CDR1 is SGHRS and CDR2 YFSETQ. The CDR3 has 13 amino acids. CDR3 in amino acids: CASSSGSGETQYF. The CDR3 nucleotides are TGCGCCAGCAGCAGTGGCAGCGGGGAGACCCAGTACTTC.